This TCR beta chain was found in a study of response to subunit inactivated influenza vaccine. In germline, CDR1 is MDHEN, CDR2 SYDVKM. The CDR3 runs to 20 residues. The V segment lost 8 bases and the J segment 2 bases; nucleotides outside the gene matches: 21. Study-level results: With each seasonal influenza vaccination, the authors suggested, few new T cells are recruited.

TCRdb called the RT-PCR reads again in MiXCR, with one record for every CDR3 protein. Of about half a million distinct CDR3 sequences listed, roughly 8.2% are singletons. This clonotype appeared a few times. Antigen: not known. V usage is TRBV28 and J usage is TRBJ2-3; 11 nucleotides line up with TRBD2. The clonotype was recovered from a man aged 50-75 years who received an inactivated influenza vaccine. The specimen was PBMCs from blood, collected around 25 months after vaccination. The CDR3 loop reads CASVSPGTSGSWRHTDTQYF. CDR3 DNA: TGTGCCAGCGTTTCCCCCGGGACTAGCGGTTCCTGGCGGCACACAGATACGCAGTATTTT.